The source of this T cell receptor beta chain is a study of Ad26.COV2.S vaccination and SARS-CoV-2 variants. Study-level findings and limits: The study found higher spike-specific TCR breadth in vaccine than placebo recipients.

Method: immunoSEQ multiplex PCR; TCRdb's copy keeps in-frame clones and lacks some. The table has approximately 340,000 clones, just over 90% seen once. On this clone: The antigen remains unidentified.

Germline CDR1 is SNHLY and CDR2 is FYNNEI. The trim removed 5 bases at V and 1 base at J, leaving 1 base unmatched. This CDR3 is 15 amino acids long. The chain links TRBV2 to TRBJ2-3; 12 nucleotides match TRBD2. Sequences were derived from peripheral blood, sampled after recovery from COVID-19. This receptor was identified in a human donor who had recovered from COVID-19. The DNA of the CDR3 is TGTGCCAGCAGTAGACTAGCGGGGGGCACAGATACGCAGTATTTT. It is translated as CASSRLAGGTDTQYF.